This paragraph reports one T cell receptor (beta chain). The sample originates from a study of OX40 agonist ivuxolimab in advanced cancers. Per germline, CDR1 SNHLY and CDR2 FYNNEI. The CDR3 is 14 amino acids. The V and J ends lost 2 bases and 3 bases respectively, with 10 bases between them. The protocol was immunoSEQ multiplex PCR, while the TCRdb copy is restricted to in-frame clones and leaves out a portion. The data show about 70,000 clones, over 75% seen once. The starting material was CD4+ or CD8+ T cells sorted from blood, obtained in a trial of the OX40 agonist ivuxolimab. The V gene is TRBV2, the J gene TRBJ1-2; D uncertain. The source of this sequence is an adult with an advanced solid tumor such as melanoma, head and neck, liver or kidney cancer. CDR3 loop: CASSEWQADYGYTF. CDR3 in DNA: TGTGCCAGCAGTGAATGGCAGGCAGACTATGGCTACACCTTC.